This paragraph covers one TCR beta chain sequence. Original processing methods: Estimation of nucleated cell counts relied on the amplification of reference gene primers. Method: immunoSEQ multiplex PCR; TCRdb's copy keeps in-frame clones and lacks some. V and J calls and clone size are copied from that table; D and trimming were computed from the DNA. The sample yields approximately 170,000 clones, roughly 84% seen once. Germline trimming cut 5 bases from V and 8 bases from J; bases unmatched to any gene: 13. Per germline, CDR1 SGHAT and CDR2 FQNNGV. This CDR3 spans 16 amino acids. The sample belongs to a study of blood T cell repertoires in COVID-19. Study details: Collection of acute and convalescent COVID-19 samples took place in the United States, Italy and Spain. PBMCs, B-cell-depleted T cells, or T cells provided the cDNA or gDNA that made up the material.

The rearrangement joins TRBV11-2 to TRBJ1-3; TRBD1 aligns across 9 bases. This receptor was taken from a woman of 80 years or more with active or convalescent COVID-19. Specimen: peripheral blood. CDR3 DNA: TGTGCCAGCAGCCCCGGGACAGGGACCGCTTGGGACACCATATATTTT. Its translation is CASSPGTGTAWDTIYF. The variable domain in full, with the rest retrieved from reference TRBV11-2 and TRBJ1-3, is EAGVAQSPRYKIIEKRQSVAFWCNPISGHATLYWYQQILGQGPKLLIQFQNNGVVDDSQLPKDRFSAERLKGVDSTLKIQPAKLEDSAVYLCASSPGTGTAWDTIYFGEGSWLTVV.